A selection of T cell receptor beta chains follows, all from one sample in a study of T cell responses to AZD1222 COVID-19 vaccine. TCRdb keeps only in-frame clones here, not all; method: immunoSEQ multiplex PCR. The top ten hold roughly a quarter of the sample, which has 100,000 to 150,000 clones, around 84% seen once. The input for sequencing was peripheral blood, taken 28 days after the second AZD1222 dose. The receptors here all came from an adult who received the AZD1222 COVID-19 vaccine. The CDR3 runs from the conserved cysteine through the conserved F or W. The D gene is left open where the match is weak. Some rows mark clone size as missing; the rest say once, few, many or name a class of expanded clone.

TRBV28	TRBJ1-1	.	TRBD1	CASNFVGGVNTEAFF	TGTGCCAGCAATTTCGTAGGGGGCGTGAACACTGAAGCTTTCTTT
TRBV24-1	TRBJ2-2	.	TRBD1	CATSVQQGIGGELFF	TGTGCCACCAGTGTTCAACAGGGGATCGGCGGGGAGCTGTTTTTT
TRBV7-8	TRBJ1-1	.	.	CASSITADTEAFF	TGTGCCAGCAGCATCACAGCGGACACTGAAGCTTTCTTT
TRBV3-1/TRBV3-2	TRBJ1-3	.	.	CASSQDTLVSGNTIYF	TGTGCCAGCAGCCAAGACACCCTCGTCTCTGGAAACACCATATATTTT
TRBV30	TRBJ1-5	.	.	CAWSSVGGPQHF	TGTGCCTGGTCCTCCGTCGGAGGGCCCCAGCATTTT
TRBV10-3	TRBJ2-4	.	TRBD2	CAISESLRGGILAKNIQYF	TGTGCCATCAGTGAGTCCCTACGCGGGGGGATACTAGCCAAAAACATTCAGTACTTC
TRBV3-1/TRBV3-2	TRBJ2-3	.	.	CASSPRGYSTDTQYF	TGTGCCAGCAGCCCCAGGGGATATAGCACAGATACGCAGTATTTT
TRBV11-3	TRBJ2-1	.	TRBD2	CASSLTSGGYNEQFF	TGTGCCAGCAGCTTGACTAGCGGGGGGTACAATGAGCAGTTCTTC
TRBV6-2/TRBV6-3	TRBJ2-7	.	TRBD1	CASSYGGQDYEQYF	TGTGCCAGCAGTTACGGTGGACAGGACTACGAGCAGTACTTC
TRBV4-2	TRBJ2-1	few	.	CASSPLIYAQGGDEQFF	TGTGCCAGCAGCCCTCTAATTTATGCGCAGGGTGGGGATGAGCAGTTCTTC
TRBV19	TRBJ2-7	once	.	CASSIRTASSYEQYF	TGTGCCAGTAGTATAAGGACGGCAAGCTCCTACGAGCAGTACTTC
TRBV6-5	TRBJ1-1	.	.	CASSYSWTNPRNFF	TGTGCCAGCAGTTACTCGTGGACTAATCCCCGAAATTTCTTT
TRBV5-1	TRBJ1-4	.	TRBD1	CASRPGTGNEKLFF	TGCGCCAGCCGACCCGGGACAGGCAATGAAAAACTGTTTTTT
TRBV5-4	TRBJ1-2	.	TRBD1	CASSQRSGTAVYGYTF	TGTGCCAGCAGCCAAAGGTCGGGGACAGCGGTCTATGGCTACACCTTC
TRBV7-2	TRBJ2-3	few	.	CASSLVVHTQYF	TGTGCCAGCAGCTTAGTAGTCCATACGCAGTATTTT
TRBV10-2	TRBJ1-2	.	.	CASSEVRDRYGYTF	TGCGCCAGCAGTGAGGTGCGGGATAGGTATGGCTACACCTTC
TRBV21-1	TRBJ2-2	.	.	CASSKAGGLTTNTGELFF	TGTGCCAGCAGCAAAGCGGGGGGGCTTACTACGAACACCGGGGAGCTGTTTTTT
TRBV5-1	TRBJ1-1	.	TRBD1	CASSPVIPTGLNTEAFF	TGCGCCAGCAGCCCGGTAATTCCGACAGGGCTGAACACTGAAGCTTTCTTT
TRBV2	TRBJ1-4	once	.	CASRWTEANEKLFF	TGTGCCAGCCGATGGACAGAGGCAAATGAAAAACTGTTTTTT
TRBV3-1/TRBV3-2	TRBJ1-2	once	.	CASSQMSGRGGYGYTF	TGTGCCAGCAGCCAAATGTCAGGGAGAGGCGGGTATGGCTACACCTTC
TRBV7-3	TRBJ1-1	.	.	CASSYTNTEAFF	TGTGCCAGCAGCTATACGAACACTGAAGCTTTCTTT
TRBV7-9	TRBJ1-2	.	TRBD1	CASSLRYRGENYGYTF	TGTGCCAGCAGCCTACGTTACAGGGGGGAGAACTATGGCTACACCTTC
TRBV20-1	TRBJ1-2	.	.	CSARGRIGYTF	TGCAGTGCTAGAGGGAGGATCGGCTACACCTTC
TRBV7-2	TRBJ2-2	.	TRBD1	CASSLTSRGRAPNTGELFF	TGTGCCAGCAGCTTGACGAGCAGGGGGCGGGCCCCGAACACCGGGGAGCTGTTTTTT